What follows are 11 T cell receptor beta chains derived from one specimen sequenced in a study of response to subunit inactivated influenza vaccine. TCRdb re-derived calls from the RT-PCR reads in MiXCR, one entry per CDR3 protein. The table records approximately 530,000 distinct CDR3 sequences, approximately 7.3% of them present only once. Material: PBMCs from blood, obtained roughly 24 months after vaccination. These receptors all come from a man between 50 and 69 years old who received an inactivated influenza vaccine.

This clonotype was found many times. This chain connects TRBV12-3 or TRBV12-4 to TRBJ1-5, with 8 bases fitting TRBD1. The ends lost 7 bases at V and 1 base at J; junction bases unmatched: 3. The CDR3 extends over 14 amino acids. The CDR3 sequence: CASTGTGSNQPQHF. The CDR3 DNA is TGTGCCAGCACGGGGACAGGCAGCAATCAGCCCCAGCATTTT.

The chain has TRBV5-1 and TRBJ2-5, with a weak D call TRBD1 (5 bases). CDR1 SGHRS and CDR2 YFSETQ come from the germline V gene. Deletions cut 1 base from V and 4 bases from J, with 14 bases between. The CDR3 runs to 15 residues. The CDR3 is CASSLSRGIGETQYF. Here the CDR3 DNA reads TGCGCCAGCAGCTTGTCAAGGGGAATAGGAGAGACCCAGTACTTC.

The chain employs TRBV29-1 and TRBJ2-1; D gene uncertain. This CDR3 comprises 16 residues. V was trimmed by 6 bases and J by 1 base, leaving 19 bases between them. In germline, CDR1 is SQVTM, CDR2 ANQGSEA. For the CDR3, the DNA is TGCAGCGTGATAATAGGCAGGTCCTTATCCTACAATGAGCAGTTCTTC. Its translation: CSVIIGRSLSYNEQFF.

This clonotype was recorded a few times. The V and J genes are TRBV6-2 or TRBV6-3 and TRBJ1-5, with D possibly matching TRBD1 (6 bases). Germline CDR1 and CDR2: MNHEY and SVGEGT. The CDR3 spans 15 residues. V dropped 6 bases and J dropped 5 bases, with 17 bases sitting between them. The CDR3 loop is CASRIGVTGYQPQHF. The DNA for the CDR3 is TGTGCCAGCAGGATAGGAGTCACAGGGTATCAGCCCCAGCATTTT.

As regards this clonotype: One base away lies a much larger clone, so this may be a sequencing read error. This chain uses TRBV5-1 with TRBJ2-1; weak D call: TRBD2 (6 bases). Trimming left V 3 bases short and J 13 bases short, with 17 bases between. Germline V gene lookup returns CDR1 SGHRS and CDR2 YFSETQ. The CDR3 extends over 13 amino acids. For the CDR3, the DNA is TGCGCCAGCAGCTACCCGGGACTTCAGTTACAGTTCTTC. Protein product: CASSYPGLQLQFF.

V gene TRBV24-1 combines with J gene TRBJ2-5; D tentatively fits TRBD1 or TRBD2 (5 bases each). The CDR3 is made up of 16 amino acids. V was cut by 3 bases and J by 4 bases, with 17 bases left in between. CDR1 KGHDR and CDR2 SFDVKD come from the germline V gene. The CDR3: CATSDPRAGSGETQYF. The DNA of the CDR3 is TGTGCCACCAGTGATCCGCGGGCAGGGTCGGGAGAGACCCAGTACTTC.

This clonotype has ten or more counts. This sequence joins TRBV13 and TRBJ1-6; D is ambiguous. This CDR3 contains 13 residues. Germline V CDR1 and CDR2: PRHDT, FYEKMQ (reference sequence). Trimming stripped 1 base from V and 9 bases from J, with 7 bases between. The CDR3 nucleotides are TGTGCCAGCAGCTTAGATCTCGGTTCACCCCTCCACTTT. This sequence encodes CASSLDLGSPLHF.

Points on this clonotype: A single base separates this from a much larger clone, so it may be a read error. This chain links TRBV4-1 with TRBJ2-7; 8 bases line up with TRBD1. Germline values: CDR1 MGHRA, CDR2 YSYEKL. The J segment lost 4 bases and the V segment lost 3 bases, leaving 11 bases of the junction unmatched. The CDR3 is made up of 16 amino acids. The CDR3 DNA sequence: TGCGCCAGCAGCCAGTTCGTCCGGGACAGGCGTTACGAGCAGTACTTC. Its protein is CASSQFVRDRRYEQYF.

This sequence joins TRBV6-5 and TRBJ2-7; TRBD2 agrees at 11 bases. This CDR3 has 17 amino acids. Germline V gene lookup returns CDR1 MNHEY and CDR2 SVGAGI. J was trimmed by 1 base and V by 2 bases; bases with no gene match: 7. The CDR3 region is CASSYTRTSGLSYEQYF. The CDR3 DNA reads TGTGCCAGCAGTTACACCCGGACTAGCGGGCTGTCCTACGAGCAGTACTTC.

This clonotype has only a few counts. CDR3 nucleotides: TGTGCCAGCAGACCATCGCAGGGGGCGTATTTCAGTGAGCAGTTCTTC. Its translation is CASRPSQGAYFSEQFF. The rearrangement links TRBV12-3 or TRBV12-4 to TRBJ2-1, with 8 bases lining up with TRBD1. The V segment lost 6 bases and the J segment 9 bases; nucleotides outside the gene matches: 16. This CDR3 contains 16 residues.

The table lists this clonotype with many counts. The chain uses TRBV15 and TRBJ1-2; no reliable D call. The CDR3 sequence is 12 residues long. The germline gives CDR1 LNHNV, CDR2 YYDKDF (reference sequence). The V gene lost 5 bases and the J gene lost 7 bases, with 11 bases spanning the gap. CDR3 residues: CATSLGIRGYTF. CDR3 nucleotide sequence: TGTGCCACCAGCCTGGGGATTCGTGGCTACACCTTC.